This T cell receptor (beta chain) was retrieved from a study of cytomegalovirus exposure and HLA in healthy donors. Findings of the study overall: On later analysis, the bulk of CMV-associated TCR beta chains appeared to be HLA-restricted. Analysis performed later found 15,000 or so TCR beta sequences associated with HLA alleles at 0.05 false discovery rate. In a later analysis, TCR beta V- and J-gene trimming was associated with a missense DCLRE1C variant.

PCR involved 60 Vbeta and 13 Jbeta primers. Repertoires were generated with immunoSEQ multiplex PCR, while TCRdb's copy carries only in-frame clones and drops some. The sample includes some 120,000 clones, 81% of them seen just once. Trimming removed 8 bases from V and 6 bases from J; junction bases left unmatched: 10. Germline CDR1 and CDR2: MNHEY and SMNVEV (reference sequence). The CDR3 is 14 amino acids. This cohort consisted of healthy bone marrow donors. A word on this clone: What it recognizes is unknown.

Sequencing was carried out using PBMCs. This chain connects TRBV27 to TRBJ2-1, with TRBD2 matching 7 bases. The source is a young woman in good health and CMV-seronegative. The CDR3 sequence: CASGLGTTGNEQFF. The DNA of the CDR3 is TGTGCCAGCGGCTTGGGGACTACGGGCAATGAGCAGTTCTTC.